Listed below are T cell receptor beta chains from one sample, sequenced in a study of memory CD4+ T cells and cytomegalovirus serostatus. The assay was immunoSEQ multiplex PCR, and TCRdb's table has in-frame clones only and misses some. Here the sample spans around 99,000 clones, about four fifths being singletons. Sequenced: memory CD4+ T cells from blood. These receptors originate from an adult in good health and CMV-seropositive. The CDR3 runs from the conserved cysteine through the conserved F or W.

V | CDR3
TRBV9 | CASSVSPLAGGGGSGIQYF
TRBV15 | CATSSLGLAANTGELFF
TRBV6-5 | CASSYLTRGTEAFF
TRBV19 | CASIGRDWGGYTF
TRBV5-4 | CASSIRTSYEQYF
TRBV30 | CAWSVRGAETQYF
TRBV28 | CASSFHQSNTEAFF
TRBV14 | CASSRGAGAPNTEAFF
TRBV6-1 | CASSLDRGPYGYTF
TRBV9 | CASSGGQRDQPQHF
TRBV2 | CASSGMGGMSNQPQHF
TRBV19 | CASGGTGVFEKLFF
TRBV7-9 | CASSLRAASSYEQYF
TRBV9 | CASSVDSSGEQFF
TRBV28 | CASALDRGLGYTF
TRBV7-2 | CASSLFAGEETQYF
TRBV5-1 | CASSSTGQVRDTQYF
TRBV7-8 | CASSTYRDRVFPGANVLTF
TRBV5-1 | CASSLGLAENTQYF
TRBV9 | CASSPDLSGNTEAFF
TRBV7-9 | CASSLEPITEAFF
TRBV28 | CASSLELVRAGQYF
TRBV5-6 | CASNDRGAGNTIYF
TRBV6-5 | CASSYTASSYEQYF
TRBV4-1 | CASSRGRTTGGEKLFF
TRBV7-3 | CASSFGLAGADGELFF
TRBV28 | CASSSQGLGYEQYF
TRBV6-1 | CASSEEGTGTETQYF
TRBV5-5 | CASSLDAATIYF
TRBV7-2 | CASSPSGGLGFF
TRBV5-1 | CASSLGGGAKNIQYF
TRBV5-1 | CASSLISQGQNIQYF
TRBV5-5 | CASSLRQGLNTEAFF
TRBV30 | CAWSTGAGGQYF
TRBV7-3 | CASSLGGGHTQETQYF
TRBV6-6 | CASSPGDTQYF
TRBV7-6 | CASRSDRDSEKLFF
TRBV11-2 | CASSLATGVYYEQYF
TRBV28 | CASRRRGAWGTEAFF
TRBV4-3 | CASSQATGYGTEAFF